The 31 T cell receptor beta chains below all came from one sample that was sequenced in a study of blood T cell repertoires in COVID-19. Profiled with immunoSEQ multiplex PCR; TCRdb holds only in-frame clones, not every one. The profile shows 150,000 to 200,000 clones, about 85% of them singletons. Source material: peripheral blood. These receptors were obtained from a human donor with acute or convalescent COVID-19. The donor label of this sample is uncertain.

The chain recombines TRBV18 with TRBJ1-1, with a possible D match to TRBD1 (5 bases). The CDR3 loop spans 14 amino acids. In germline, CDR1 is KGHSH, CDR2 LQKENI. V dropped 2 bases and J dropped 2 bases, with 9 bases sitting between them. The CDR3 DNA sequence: TGTGCCAGCTCACCAGACAGAAGTAACACTGAAGCTTTCTTT. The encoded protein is CASSPDRSNTEAFF.

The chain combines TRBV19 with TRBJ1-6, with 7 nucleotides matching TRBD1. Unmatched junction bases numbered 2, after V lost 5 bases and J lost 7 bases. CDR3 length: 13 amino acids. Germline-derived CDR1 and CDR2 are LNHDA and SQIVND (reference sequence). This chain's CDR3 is CASSRDRNSPLHF. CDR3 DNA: TGTGCCAGTAGTCGGGACAGAAATTCACCCCTCCACTTT.

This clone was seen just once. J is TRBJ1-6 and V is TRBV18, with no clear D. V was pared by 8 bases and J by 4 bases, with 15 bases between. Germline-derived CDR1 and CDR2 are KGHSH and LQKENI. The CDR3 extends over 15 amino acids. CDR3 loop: CASTPDPGYNSPLHF. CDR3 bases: TGTGCCAGCACTCCGGATCCGGGGTATAATTCACCCCTCCACTTT.

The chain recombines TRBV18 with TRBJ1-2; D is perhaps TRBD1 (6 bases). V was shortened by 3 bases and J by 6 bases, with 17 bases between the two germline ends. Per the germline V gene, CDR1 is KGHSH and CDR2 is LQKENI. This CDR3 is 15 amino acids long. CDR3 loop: CASSPASRGSNGYTF. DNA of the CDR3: TGTGCCAGCTCACCGGCGAGCAGGGGAAGTAATGGCTACACCTTC.

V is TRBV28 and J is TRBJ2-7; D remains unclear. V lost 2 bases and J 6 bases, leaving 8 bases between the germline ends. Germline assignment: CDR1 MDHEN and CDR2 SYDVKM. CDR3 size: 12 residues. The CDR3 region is CASSLNGAEQYF. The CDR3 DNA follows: TGTGCCAGCAGTTTAAACGGTGCCGAGCAGTACTTC.

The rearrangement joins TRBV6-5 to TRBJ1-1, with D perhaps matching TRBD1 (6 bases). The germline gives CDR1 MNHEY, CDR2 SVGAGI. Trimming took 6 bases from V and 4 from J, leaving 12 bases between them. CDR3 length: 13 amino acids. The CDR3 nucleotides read TGTGCCAGCAGCAGTAGGGGGGGCACTGAAGCTTTCTTT. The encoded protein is CASSSRGGTEAFF.

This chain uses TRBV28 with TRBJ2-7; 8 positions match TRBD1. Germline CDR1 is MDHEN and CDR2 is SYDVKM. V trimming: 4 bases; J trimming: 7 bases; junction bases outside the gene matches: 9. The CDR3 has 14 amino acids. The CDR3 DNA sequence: TGTGCCAGCAGTTCTCCGGACAGGGTGAAAGAGCAGTACTTC. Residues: CASSSPDRVKEQYF. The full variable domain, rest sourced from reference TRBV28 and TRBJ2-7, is DVKVTQSSRYLVKRTGEKVFLECVQDMDHENMFWYRQDPGLGLRLIYFSYDVKMKEKGDIPEGYSVSREKKERFSLILESASTNQTSMYLCASSSPDRVKEQYFGPGTRLTVT.

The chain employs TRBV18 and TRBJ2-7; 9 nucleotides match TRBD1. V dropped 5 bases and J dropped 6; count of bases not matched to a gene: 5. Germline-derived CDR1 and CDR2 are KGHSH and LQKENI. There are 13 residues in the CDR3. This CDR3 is CASSIQGASEQYF. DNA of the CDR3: TGTGCCAGCTCAATACAGGGGGCAAGCGAGCAGTACTTC.

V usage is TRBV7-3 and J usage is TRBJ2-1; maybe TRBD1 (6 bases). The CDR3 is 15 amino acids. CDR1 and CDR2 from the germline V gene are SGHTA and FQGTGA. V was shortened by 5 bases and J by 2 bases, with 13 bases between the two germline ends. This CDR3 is CASSVAGATYNEQFF. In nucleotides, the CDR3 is TGTGCCAGCAGCGTCGCAGGGGCCACCTACAATGAGCAGTTCTTC.

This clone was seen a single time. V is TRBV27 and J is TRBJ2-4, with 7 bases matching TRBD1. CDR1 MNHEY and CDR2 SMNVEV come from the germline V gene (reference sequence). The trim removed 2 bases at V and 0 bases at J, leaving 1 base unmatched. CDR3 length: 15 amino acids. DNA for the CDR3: TGTGCCAGCAGTTTACAGGGGGTAGCCAAAAACATTCAGTACTTC. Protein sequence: CASSLQGVAKNIQYF.

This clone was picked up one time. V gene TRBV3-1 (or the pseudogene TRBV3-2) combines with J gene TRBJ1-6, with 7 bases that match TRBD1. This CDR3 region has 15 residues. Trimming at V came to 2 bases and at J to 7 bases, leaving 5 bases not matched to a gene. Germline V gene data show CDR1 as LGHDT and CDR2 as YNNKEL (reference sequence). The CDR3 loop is CASSQFAQGNSPLHF. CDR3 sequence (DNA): TGTGCCAGCAGCCAATTCGCACAGGGGAATTCACCCCTCCACTTT.

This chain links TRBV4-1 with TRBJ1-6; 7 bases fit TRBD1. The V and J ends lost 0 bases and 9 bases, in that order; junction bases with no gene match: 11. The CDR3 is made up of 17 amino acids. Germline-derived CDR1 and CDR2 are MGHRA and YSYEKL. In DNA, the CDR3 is TGCGCCAGCAGCCAAGATACGCCCGGGACAGTAGGTTCACCCCTCCACTTT. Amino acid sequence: CASSQDTPGTVGSPLHF.

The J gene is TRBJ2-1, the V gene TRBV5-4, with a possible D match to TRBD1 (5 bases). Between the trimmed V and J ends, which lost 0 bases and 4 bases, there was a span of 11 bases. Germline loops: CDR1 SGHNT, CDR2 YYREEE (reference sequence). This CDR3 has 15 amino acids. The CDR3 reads CASSLEQGVYNEQFF. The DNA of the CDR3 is TGTGCCAGCAGCTTGGAGCAGGGCGTATACAATGAGCAGTTCTTC.

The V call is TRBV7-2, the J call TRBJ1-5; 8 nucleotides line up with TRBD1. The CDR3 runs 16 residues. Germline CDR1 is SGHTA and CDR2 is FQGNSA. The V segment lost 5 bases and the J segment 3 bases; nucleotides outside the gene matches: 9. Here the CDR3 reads CASSPGQGNNNQPQHF. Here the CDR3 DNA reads TGTGCCAGCAGCCCCGGACAGGGTAACAACAATCAGCCCCAGCATTTT. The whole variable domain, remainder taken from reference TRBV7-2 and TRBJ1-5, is GAGVSQSPSNKVTEKGKDVELRCDPISGHTALYWYRQSLGQGLEFLIYFQGNSAPDKSGLPSDRFSAERTGGSVSTLTIQRTQQEDSAVYLCASSPGQGNNNQPQHFGDGTRLSIL.

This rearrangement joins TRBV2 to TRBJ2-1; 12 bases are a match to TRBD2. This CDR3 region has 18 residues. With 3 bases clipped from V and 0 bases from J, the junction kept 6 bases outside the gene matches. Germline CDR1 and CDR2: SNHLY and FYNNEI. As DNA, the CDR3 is TGTGCCAGCAGTGATGTACTAGCGGGGGGTAGCTCCTACAATGAGCAGTTCTTC. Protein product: CASSDVLAGGSSYNEQFF.

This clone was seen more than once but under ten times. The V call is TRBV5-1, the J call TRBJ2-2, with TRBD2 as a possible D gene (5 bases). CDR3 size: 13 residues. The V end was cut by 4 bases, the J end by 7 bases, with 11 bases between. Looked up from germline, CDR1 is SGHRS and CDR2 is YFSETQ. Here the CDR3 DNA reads TGCGCCAGCAGCCCGGGAAACGACGGGGAGCTGTTTTTT. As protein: CASSPGNDGELFF.

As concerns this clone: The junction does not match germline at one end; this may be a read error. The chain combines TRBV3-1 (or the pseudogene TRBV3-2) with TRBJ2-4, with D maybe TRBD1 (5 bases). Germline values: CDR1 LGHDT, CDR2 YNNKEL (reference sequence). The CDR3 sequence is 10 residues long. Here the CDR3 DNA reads TGTGCCAGCAGCCACCCAGGGTCGGACTTC. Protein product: CASSHPGSDF.

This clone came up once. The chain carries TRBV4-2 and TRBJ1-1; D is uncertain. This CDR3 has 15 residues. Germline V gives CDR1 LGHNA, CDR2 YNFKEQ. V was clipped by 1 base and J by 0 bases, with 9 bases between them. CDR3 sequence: CASSQATRMNTEAFF. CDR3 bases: TGTGCCAGCAGCCAAGCGACACGGATGAACACTGAAGCTTTCTTT.

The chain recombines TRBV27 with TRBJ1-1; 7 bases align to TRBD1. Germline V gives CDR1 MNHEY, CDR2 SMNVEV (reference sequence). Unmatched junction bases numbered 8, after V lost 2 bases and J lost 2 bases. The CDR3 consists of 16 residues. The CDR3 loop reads CASSLRGTVDNTEAFF. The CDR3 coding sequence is TGTGCCAGCAGTTTAAGGGGGACAGTAGATAACACTGAAGCTTTCTTT.

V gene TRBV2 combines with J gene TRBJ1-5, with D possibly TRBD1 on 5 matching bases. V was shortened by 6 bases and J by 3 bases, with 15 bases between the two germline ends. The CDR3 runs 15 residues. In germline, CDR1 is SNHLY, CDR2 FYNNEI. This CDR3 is CASSFRQFTNQPQHF. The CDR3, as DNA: TGTGCCAGCAGCTTCCGACAGTTTACCAATCAGCCCCAGCATTTT. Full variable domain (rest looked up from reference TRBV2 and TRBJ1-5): EPEVTQTPSHQVTQMGQEVILRCVPISNHLYFYWYRQILGQKVEFLVSFYNNEISEKSEIFDDQFSVERPDGSNFTLKIRSTKLEDSAMYFCASSFRQFTNQPQHFGDGTRLSIL.

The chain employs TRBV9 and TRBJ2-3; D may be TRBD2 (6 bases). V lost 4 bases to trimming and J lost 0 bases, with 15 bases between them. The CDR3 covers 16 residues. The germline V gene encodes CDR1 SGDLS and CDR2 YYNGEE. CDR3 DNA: TGTGCCAGCAGCTCGAGGGGTGCGGGGAGCACAGATACGCAGTATTTT. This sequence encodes CASSSRGAGSTDTQYF. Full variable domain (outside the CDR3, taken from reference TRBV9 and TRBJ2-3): DSGVTQTPKHLITATGQRVTLRCSPRSGDLSVYWYQQSLDQGLQFLIQYYNGEERAKGNILERFSAQQFPDLHSELNLSSLELGDSALYFCASSSRGAGSTDTQYFGPGTRLTVL.

CDR3 nucleotide sequence: TGTGCCACGAACGGAGGAACTAATGAAAAACTGTTTTTT. Its protein product is CATNGGTNEKLFF. The chain joins TRBV7-9 to TRBJ1-4; D ambiguous. Germline CDR1 reads SEHNR; CDR2 reads FQNEAQ (reference sequence). The V and J ends lost 10 bases and 1 base respectively, with 10 bases between them. This CDR3 is built from 13 residues.

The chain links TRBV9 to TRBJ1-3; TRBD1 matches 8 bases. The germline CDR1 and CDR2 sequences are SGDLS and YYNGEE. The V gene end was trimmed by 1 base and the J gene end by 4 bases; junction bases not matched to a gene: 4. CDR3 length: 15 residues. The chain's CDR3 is CASSVRTGKGNTIYF. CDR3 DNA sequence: TGTGCCAGCAGCGTACGGACAGGGAAAGGAAACACCATATATTTT.

The CDR3 DNA reads TGTGCCAGCAGCGCTGGGGGGACAGGGACGATTAATTCACCCCTCCACTTT. It translates to CASSAGGTGTINSPLHF. The rearrangement links TRBV9 to TRBJ1-6; 9 bases match TRBD1. The CDR3 extends over 17 amino acids. Trimming at V came to 3 bases and at J to 6 bases, leaving 10 bases not matched to a gene. Germline CDR1 and CDR2: SGDLS and YYNGEE.

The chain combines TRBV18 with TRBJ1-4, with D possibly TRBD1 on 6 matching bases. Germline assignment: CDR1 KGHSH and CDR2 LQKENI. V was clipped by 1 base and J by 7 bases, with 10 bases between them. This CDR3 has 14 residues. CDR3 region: CASSPQQGGEKLFF. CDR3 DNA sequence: TGTGCCAGCTCACCACAACAGGGCGGTGAAAAACTGTTTTTT.

The CDR3 sequence is CASSLLARTGSYTF. The CDR3 nucleotides read TGTGCCAGCAGCTTACTAGCACGGACCGGTTCCTACACCTTC. The rearrangement links TRBV7-9 to TRBJ1-2; D is unresolved. The V gene lost 2 bases and the J gene lost 10 bases, with 17 bases spanning the gap. Germline lookup yields CDR1 SEHNR and CDR2 FQNEAQ (reference sequence). The CDR3 totals 14 residues.

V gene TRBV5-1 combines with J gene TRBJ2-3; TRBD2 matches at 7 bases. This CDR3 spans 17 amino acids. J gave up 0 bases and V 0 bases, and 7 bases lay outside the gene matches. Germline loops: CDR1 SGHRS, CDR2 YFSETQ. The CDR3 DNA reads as TGCGCCAGCAGCTTGGGGCGGGGGACCTCTAGCACAGATACGCAGTATTTT. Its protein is CASSLGRGTSSTDTQYF.

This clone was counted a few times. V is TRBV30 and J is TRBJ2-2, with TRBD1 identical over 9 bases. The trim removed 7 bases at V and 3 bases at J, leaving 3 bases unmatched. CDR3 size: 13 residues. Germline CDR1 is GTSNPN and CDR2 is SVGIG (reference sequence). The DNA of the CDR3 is TGTGCCTACAGGGGGCGCGACACCGGGGAGCTGTTTTTT. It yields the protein CAYRGRDTGELFF.

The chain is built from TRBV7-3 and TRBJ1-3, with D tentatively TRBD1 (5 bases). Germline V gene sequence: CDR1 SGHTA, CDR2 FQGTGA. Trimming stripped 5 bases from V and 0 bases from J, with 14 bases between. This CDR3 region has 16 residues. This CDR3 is CASSPGTAGSGNTIYF. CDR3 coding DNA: TGTGCCAGCAGCCCTGGGACTGCCGGCTCTGGAAACACCATATATTTT.

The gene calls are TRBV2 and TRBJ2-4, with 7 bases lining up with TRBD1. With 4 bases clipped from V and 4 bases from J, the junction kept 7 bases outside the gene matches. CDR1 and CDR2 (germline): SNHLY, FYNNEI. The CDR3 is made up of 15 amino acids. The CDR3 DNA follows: TGTGCCAGCAGTGTGAGCACAGGGGAAAAAAACATTCAGTACTTC. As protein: CASSVSTGEKNIQYF.

Here the CDR3 reads CASSLGQNNQPQHF. CDR3 in DNA: TGTGCCAGCAGCCTCGGACAGAACAATCAGCCCCAGCATTTT. The rearrangement joins TRBV3-1 (or the pseudogene TRBV3-2) to TRBJ1-5, with D perhaps TRBD1 (6 bases). Germline values: CDR1 LGHDT, CDR2 YNNKEL (reference sequence). Deletions cut 4 bases from V and 3 bases from J, with 10 bases between. The CDR3 has 14 residues.